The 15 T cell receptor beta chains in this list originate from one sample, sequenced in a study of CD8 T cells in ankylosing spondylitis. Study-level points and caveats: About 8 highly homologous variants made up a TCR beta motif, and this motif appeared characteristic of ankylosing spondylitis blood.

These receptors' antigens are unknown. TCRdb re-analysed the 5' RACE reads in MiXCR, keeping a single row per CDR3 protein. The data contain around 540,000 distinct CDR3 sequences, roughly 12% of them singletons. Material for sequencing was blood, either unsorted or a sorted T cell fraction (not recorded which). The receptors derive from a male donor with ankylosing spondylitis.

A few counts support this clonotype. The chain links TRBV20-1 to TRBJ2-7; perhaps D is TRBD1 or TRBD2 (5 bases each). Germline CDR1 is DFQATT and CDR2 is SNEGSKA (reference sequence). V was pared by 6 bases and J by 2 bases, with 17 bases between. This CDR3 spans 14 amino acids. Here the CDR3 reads CSALRDPGAYEQYV. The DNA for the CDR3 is TGCAGTGCCCTCCGGGACCCCGGTGCCTACGAGCAGTACGTC.

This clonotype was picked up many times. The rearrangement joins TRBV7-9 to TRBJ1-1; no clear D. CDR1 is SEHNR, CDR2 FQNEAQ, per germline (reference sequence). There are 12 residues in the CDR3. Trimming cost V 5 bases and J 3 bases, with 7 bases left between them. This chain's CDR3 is CASSNRHTEAFF. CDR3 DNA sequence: TGTGCCAGCAGCAACCGACACACTGAAGCTTTCTTT.

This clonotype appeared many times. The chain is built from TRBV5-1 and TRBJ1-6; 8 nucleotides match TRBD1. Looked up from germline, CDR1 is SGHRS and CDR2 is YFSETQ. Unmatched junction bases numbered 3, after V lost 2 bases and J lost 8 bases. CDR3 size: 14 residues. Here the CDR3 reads CASSFAGGDSPLHF. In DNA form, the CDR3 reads TGCGCCAGCAGCTTCGCAGGGGGCGATTCACCCCTCCACTTT.

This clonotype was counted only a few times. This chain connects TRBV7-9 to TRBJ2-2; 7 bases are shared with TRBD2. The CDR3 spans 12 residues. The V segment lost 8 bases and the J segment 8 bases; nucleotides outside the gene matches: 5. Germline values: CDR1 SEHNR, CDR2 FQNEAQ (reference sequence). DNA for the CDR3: TGTGCCAGCTGGGAGGGTCCGGGGGAGCTGTTTTTT. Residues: CASWEGPGELFF.

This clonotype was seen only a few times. The CDR3 loop is CASSTGQGSNQPQHF. The DNA of the CDR3 is TGCGCCAGCAGCACGGGACAGGGGAGCAATCAGCCCCAGCATTTT. The chain joins TRBV5-1 to TRBJ1-5, with TRBD1 matching over 10 bases. The CDR3 has 15 residues. J gave up 1 base and V 4 bases, and 2 bases lay outside the gene matches. Looked up from germline, CDR1 is SGHRS and CDR2 is YFSETQ. Looking up the rest from reference TRBV5-1 and TRBJ1-5 gives the full variable domain: KAGVTQTPRYLIKTRGQQVTLSCSPISGHRSVSWYQQTPGQGLQFLFEYFSETQRNKGNFPGRFSGRQFSNSRSEMNVSTLELGDSALYLCASSTGQGSNQPQHFGDGTRLSIL.

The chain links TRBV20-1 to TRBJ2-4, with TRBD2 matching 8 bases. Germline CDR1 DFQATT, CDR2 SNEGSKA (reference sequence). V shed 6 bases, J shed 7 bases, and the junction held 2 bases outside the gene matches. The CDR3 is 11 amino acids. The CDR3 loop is CSAPGGNIQYF. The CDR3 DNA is TGCAGTGCCCCGGGGGGGAACATTCAGTACTTC.

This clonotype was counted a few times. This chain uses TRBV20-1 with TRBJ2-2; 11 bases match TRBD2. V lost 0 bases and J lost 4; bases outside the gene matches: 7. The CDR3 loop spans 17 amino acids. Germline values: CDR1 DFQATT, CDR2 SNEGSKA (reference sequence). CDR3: CSARDNLAGGFTGELFF. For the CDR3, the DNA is TGCAGTGCTAGAGATAACCTAGCGGGAGGCTTCACCGGGGAGCTGTTTTTT.

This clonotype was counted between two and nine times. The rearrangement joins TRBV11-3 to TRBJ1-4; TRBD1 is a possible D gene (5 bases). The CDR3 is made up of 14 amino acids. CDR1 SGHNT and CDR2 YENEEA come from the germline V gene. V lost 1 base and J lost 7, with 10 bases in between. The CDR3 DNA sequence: TGTGCCAGCAGCTTAGGAGGGGACGCTGAAAAACTGTTTTTT. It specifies CASSLGGDAEKLFF.

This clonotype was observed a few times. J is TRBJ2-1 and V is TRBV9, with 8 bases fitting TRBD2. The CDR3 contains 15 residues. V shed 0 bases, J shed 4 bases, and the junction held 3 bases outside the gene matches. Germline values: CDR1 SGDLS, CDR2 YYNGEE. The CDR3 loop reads CASSVESGGYNEQFF. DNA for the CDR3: TGTGCCAGCAGCGTAGAAAGCGGGGGTTACAATGAGCAGTTCTTC.

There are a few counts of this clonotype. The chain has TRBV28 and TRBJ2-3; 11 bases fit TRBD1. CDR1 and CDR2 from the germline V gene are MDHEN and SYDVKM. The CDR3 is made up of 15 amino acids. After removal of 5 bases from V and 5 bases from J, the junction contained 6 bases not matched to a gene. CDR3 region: CASSPPDRGRDTQYF. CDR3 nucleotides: TGTGCCAGCAGTCCACCGGACAGGGGGCGAGATACGCAGTATTTT. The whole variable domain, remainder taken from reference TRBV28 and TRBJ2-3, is DVKVTQSSRYLVKRTGEKVFLECVQDMDHENMFWYRQDPGLGLRLIYFSYDVKMKEKGDIPEGYSVSREKKERFSLILESASTNQTSMYLCASSPPDRGRDTQYFGPGTRLTVL.

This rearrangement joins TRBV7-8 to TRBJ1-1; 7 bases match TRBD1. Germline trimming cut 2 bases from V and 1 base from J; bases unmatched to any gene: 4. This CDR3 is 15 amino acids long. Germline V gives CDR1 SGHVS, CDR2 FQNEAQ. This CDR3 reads CASSLRDSPNTEAFF. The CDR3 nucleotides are TGTGCCAGCAGCTTACGGGACAGTCCGAACACTGAAGCTTTCTTT.

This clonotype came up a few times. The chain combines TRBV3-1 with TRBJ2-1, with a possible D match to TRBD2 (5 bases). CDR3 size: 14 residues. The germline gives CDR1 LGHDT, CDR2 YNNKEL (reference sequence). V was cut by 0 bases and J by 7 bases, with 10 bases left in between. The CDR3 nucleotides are TGTGCCAGCAGCCAAGACCTAGCAGGAAATGAGCAGTTCTTC. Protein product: CASSQDLAGNEQFF.

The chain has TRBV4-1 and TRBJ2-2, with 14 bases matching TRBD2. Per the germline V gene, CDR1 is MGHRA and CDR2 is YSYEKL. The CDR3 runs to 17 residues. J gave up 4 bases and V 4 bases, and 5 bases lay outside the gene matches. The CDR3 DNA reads TGCGCCAGCAGCCGGGGACTAGCGGGAGTGGTCACCGGGGAGCTGTTTTTT. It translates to CASSRGLAGVVTGELFF.

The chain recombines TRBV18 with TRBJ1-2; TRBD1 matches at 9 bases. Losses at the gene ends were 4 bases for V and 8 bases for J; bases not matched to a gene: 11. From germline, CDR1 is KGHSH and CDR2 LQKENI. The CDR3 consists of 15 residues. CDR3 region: CASSRTGTGSGGYTF. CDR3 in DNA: TGTGCCAGCTCACGCACCGGGACAGGGAGTGGAGGCTACACCTTC.

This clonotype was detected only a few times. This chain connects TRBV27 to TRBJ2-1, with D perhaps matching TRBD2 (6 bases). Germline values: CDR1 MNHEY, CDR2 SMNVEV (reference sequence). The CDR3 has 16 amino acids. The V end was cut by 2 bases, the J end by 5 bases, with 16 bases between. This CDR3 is CASSLRLAEWDNEQFF. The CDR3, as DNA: TGTGCCAGCAGTTTAAGATTAGCGGAGTGGGACAATGAGCAGTTCTTC.